The rows below give T cell receptor beta chains drawn from one sample of a study of control samples from healthy donors and cancer patients. Repertoires were generated with immunoSEQ multiplex PCR, while TCRdb's copy carries only in-frame clones and drops some. Of around 55,000 clones in the sample, around 90% were seen once. Sequenced: blood. All receptors come from a man in his forties or fifties in good health. Each CDR3 is given without its conserved first and last residue. Not all rows give a size; the values are once, few, many and, for expanded clones, a class.

cdr3_aa,clone_size,cdr3_length,j_call,v_call
ASSGGTGAQPQH,.,12,TRBJ1-5,TRBV27
ASSLALDTTYEQY,.,13,TRBJ2-7,TRBV5-1
ASSLGRGVY,.,9,TRBJ2-7,TRBV11-2
ASSFGGSADTQY,.,12,TRBJ2-3,TRBV28
ASSLTSGSTGELF,.,13,TRBJ2-2,TRBV27
ASSKTGVNTEAF,few,12,TRBJ1-1,TRBV19
ASSQDEGRTLKTQY,.,14,TRBJ2-5,TRBV4-1
ASSRDSDTGELF,.,12,TRBJ2-2,TRBV7-9
ASSQTENQPQH,.,11,TRBJ1-5,TRBV3-1/TRBV3-2
AISSEELYTDTQY,.,13,TRBJ2-3,TRBV10-3
ASTTPGQGGGELF,.,13,TRBJ2-2,TRBV11-3